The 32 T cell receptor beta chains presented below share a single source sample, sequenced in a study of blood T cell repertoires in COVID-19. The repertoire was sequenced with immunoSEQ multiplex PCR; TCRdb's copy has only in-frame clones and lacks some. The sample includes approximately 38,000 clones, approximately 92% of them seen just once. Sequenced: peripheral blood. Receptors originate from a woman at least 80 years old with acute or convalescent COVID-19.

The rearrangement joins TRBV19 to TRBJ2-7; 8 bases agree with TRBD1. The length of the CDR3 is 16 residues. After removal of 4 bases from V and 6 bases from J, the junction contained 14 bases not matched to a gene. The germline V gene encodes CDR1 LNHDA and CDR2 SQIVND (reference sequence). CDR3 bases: TGTGCCAGTAGTACTTCCGCGGGACAGGCCCGAATCGAGCAGTACTTC. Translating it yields CASSTSAGQARIEQYF.

The chain's CDR3 is CAGRGTGGYGYTF. In nucleotides, the CDR3 is TGTGCCGGGCGAGGGACAGGGGGCTATGGCTACACCTTC. The chain combines TRBV2 with TRBJ1-2, with 11 positions matching TRBD1. CDR1 is SNHLY, CDR2 FYNNEI, per germline. The V and J ends lost 11 bases and 4 bases, in that order; junction bases with no gene match: 6. The CDR3 length is 13 residues.

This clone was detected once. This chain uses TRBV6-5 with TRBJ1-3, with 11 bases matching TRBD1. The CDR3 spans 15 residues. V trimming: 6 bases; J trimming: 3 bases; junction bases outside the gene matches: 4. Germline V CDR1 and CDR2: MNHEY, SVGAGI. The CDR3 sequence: CASSGQGALGNTIYF. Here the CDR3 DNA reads TGTGCCAGCAGCGGACAGGGGGCGCTTGGAAACACCATATATTTT.

The CDR3: CASSSLGTGHLASNQPQHF. As DNA, the CDR3 is TGTGCCAGTAGTTCTCTCGGGACAGGGCATCTCGCTAGCAATCAGCCCCAGCATTTT. This chain links TRBV19 with TRBJ1-5, with TRBD1 identical over 9 bases. The junction had 14 bases not matched to a gene; V was cut back by 5 bases and J by 0 bases. CDR1 and CDR2 (germline): LNHDA, SQIVND (reference sequence). This CDR3 comprises 19 residues.

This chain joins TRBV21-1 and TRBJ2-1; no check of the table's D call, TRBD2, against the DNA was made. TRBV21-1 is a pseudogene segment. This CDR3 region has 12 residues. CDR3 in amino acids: CASSKADNEQFF. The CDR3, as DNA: TGTGCCAGCAGCAAAGCCGACAATGAGCAGTTCTTC.

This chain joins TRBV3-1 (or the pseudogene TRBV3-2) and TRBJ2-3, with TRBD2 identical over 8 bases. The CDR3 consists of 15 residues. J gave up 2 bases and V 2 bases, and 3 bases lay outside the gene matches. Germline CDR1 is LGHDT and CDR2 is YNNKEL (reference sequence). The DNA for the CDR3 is TGTGCCAGCAGCCAACCGGGGGGGAACACAGATACGCAGTATTTT. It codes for CASSQPGGNTDTQYF.

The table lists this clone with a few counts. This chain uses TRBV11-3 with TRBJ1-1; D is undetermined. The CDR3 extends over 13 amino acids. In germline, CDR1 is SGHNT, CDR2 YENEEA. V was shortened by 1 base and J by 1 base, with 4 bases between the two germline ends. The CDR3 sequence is CASSLGQNTEAFF. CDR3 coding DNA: TGTGCCAGCAGCTTAGGTCAGAACACTGAAGCTTTCTTT.

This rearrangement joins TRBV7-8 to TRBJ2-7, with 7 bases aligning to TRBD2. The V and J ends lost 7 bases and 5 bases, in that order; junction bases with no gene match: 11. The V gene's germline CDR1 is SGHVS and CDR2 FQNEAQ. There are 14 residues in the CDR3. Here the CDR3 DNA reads TGTGCCAGCAAGCAGGTGGGGGGGTTCCACGAGCAGTACTTC. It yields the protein CASKQVGGFHEQYF.

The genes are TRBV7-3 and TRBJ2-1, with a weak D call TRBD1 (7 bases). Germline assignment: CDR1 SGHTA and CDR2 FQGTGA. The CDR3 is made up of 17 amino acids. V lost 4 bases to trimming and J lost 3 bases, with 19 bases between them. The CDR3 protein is CASSSSSGGLNYNEQFF. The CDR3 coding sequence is TGTGCCAGCAGCTCCAGTTCAGGGGGACTCAACTACAATGAGCAGTTCTTC. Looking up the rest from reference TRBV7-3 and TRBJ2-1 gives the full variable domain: GAGVSQTPSNKVTEKGKYVELRCDPISGHTALYWYRQSLGQGPEFLIYFQGTGAADDSGLPNDRFFAVRPEGSVSTLKIQRTERGDSAVYLCASSSSSGGLNYNEQFFGPGTRLTVL.

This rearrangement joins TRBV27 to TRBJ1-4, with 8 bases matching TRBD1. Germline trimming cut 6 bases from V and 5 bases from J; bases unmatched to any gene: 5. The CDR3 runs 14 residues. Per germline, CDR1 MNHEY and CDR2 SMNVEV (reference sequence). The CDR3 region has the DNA TGTGCCAGCAGGCCGGGACAGGAGAATGAAAAACTGTTTTTT. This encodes CASRPGQENEKLFF.

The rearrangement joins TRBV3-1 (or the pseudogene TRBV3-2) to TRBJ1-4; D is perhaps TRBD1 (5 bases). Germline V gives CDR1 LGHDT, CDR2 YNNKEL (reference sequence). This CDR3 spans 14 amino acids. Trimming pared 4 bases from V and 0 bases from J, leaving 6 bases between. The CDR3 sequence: CASSPTATNEKLFF. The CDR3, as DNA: TGTGCCAGCAGCCCGACAGCAACTAATGAAAAACTGTTTTTT.

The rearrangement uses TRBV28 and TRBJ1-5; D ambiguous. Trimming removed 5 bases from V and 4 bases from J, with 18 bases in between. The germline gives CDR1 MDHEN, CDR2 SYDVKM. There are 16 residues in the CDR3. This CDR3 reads CASSGLDGLGNQPQHF. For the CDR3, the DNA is TGTGCCAGCAGTGGGTTAGACGGACTGGGAAATCAGCCCCAGCATTTT. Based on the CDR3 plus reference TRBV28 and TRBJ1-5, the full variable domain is DVKVTQSSRYLVKRTGEKVFLECVQDMDHENMFWYRQDPGLGLRLIYFSYDVKMKEKGDIPEGYSVSREKKERFSLILESASTNQTSMYLCASSGLDGLGNQPQHFGDGTRLSIL.

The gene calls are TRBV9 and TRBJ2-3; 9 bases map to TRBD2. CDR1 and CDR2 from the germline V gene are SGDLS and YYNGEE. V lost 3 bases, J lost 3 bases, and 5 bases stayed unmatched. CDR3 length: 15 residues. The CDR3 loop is CASSEGAGGTDTQYF. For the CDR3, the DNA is TGTGCCAGCAGCGAGGGAGCGGGGGGAACAGATACGCAGTATTTT.

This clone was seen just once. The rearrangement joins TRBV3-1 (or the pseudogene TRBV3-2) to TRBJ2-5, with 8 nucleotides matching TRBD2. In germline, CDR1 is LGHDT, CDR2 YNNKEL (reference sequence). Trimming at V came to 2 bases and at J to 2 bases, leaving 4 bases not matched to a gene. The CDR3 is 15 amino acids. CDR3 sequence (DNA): TGTGCCAGCAGCCAATATCCGGGGGGGCAAGAGACCCAGTACTTC. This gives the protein CASSQYPGGQETQYF.

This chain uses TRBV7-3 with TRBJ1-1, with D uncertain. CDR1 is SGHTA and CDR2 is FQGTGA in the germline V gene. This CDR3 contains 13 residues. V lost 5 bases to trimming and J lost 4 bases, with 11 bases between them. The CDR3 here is CASSPQGSTEAFF. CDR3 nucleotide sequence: TGTGCCAGCAGCCCTCAAGGGAGCACTGAAGCTTTCTTT.

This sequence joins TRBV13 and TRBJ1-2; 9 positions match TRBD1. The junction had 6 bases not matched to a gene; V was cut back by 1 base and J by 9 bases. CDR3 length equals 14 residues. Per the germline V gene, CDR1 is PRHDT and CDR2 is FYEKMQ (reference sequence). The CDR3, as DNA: TGTGCCAGCAGCTTAGAGGGGGGACAGGGACGCTACACCTTC. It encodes CASSLEGGQGRYTF.

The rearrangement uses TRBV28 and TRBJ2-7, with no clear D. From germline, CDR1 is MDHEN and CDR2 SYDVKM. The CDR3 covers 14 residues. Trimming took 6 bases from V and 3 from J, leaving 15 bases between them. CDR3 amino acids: CASSLPRWSYEQYF. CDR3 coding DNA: TGTGCCAGCAGCCTTCCCCGGTGGAGCTACGAGCAGTACTTC.

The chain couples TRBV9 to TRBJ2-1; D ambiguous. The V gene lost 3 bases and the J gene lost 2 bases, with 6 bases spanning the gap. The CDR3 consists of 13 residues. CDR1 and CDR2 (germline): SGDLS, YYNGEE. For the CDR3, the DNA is TGTGCCAGCAGCGCACTCCCCTACAATGAGCAGTTCTTC. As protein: CASSALPYNEQFF.

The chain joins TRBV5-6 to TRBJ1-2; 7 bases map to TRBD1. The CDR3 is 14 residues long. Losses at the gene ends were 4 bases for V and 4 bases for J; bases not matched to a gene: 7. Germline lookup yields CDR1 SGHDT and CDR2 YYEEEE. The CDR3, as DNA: TGTGCCAGCAGCAGCGGACAGGCCATCTATGGCTACACCTTC. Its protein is CASSSGQAIYGYTF.

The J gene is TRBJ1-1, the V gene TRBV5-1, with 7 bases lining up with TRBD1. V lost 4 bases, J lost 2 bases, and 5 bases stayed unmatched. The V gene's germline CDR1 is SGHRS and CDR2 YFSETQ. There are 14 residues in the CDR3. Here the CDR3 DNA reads TGCGCCAGCAGCCTCCGACAGGGAAACACTGAAGCTTTCTTT. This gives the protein CASSLRQGNTEAFF.

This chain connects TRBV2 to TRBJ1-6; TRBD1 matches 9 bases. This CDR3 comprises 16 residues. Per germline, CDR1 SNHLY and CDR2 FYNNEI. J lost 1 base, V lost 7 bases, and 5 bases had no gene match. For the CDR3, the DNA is TGTGCCAGCAAGGACAGGGGAGGGTCCTATAATTCACCCCTCCACTTT. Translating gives CASKDRGGSYNSPLHF.

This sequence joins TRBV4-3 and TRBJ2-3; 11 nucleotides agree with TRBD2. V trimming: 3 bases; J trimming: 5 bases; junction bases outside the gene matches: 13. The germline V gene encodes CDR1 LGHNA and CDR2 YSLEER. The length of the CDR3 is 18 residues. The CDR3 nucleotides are TGCGCCAGCAGCCAGGACTTAGCGGGGGGGCCTAGATTAGATACGCAGTATTTT. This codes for CASSQDLAGGPRLDTQYF.

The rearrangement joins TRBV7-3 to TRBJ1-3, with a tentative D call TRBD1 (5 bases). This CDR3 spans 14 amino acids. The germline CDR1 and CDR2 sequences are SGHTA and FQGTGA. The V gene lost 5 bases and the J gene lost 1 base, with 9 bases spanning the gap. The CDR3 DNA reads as TGTGCCAGCAGCCCTCAGGGTTCTGGAAACACCATATATTTT. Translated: CASSPQGSGNTIYF.

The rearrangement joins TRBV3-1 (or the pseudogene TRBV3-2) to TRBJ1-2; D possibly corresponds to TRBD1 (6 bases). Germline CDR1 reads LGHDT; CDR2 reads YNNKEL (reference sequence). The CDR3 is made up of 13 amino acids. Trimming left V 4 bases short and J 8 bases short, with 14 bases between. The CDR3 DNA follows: TGTGCCAGCAGCCCGCTACAGGGCTACGGCTACACCTTC. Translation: CASSPLQGYGYTF.

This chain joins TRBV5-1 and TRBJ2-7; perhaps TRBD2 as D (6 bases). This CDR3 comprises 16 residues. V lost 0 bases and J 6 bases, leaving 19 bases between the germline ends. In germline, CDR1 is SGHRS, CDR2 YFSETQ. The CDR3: CASSLAPTPVGSEQYF. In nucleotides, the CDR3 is TGCGCCAGCAGCTTGGCCCCTACACCCGTCGGGAGCGAGCAGTACTTC. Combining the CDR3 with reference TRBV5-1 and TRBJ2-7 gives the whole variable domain KAGVTQTPRYLIKTRGQQVTLSCSPISGHRSVSWYQQTPGQGLQFLFEYFSETQRNKGNFPGRFSGRQFSNSRSEMNVSTLELGDSALYLCASSLAPTPVGSEQYFGPGTRLTVT.

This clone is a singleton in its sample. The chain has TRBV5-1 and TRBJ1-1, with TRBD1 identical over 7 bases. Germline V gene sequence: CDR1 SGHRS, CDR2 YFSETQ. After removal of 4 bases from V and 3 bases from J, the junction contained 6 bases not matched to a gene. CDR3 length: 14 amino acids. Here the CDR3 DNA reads TGCGCCAGCAGCACAACAGGGGTCTACACTGAAGCTTTCTTT. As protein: CASSTTGVYTEAFF.

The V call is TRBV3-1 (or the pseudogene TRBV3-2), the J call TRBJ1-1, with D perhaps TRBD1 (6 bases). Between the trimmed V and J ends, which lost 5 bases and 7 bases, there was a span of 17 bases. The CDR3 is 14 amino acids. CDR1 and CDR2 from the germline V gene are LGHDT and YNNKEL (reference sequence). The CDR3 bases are TGTGCCAGCAGCAAAACACAGGGAGGGGATGAAGCTTTCTTT. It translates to CASSKTQGGDEAFF.

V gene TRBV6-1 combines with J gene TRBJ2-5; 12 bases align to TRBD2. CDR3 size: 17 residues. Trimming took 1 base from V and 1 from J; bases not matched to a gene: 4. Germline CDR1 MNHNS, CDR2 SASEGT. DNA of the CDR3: TGTGCCAGCAGTGAAGGCCCTAGCGGGGGGGGCCAAGAGACCCAGTACTTC. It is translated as CASSEGPSGGGQETQYF.

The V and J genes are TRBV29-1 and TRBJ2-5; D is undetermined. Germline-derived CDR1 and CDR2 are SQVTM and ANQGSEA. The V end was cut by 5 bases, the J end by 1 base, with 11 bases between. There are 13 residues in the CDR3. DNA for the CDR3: TGCAGCGTTCGCGGAACGACCCAAGAGACCCAGTACTTC. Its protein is CSVRGTTQETQYF.

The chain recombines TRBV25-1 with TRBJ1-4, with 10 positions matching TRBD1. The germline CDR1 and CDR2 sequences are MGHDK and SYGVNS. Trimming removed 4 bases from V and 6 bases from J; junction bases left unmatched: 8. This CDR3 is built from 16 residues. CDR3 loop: CASSGSPGTGDEKLFF. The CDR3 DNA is TGTGCCAGCAGTGGATCTCCCGGGACAGGGGATGAAAAACTGTTTTTT.

This chain's CDR3 is CASSRDRHNSPLHF. The DNA for the CDR3 is TGTGCCAGCAGCCGGGACAGACATAATTCACCCCTCCACTTT. The V call is TRBV5-4, the J call TRBJ1-6; 7 bases are shared with TRBD1. Germline V gene data show CDR1 as SGHNT and CDR2 as YYREEE (reference sequence). Germline trimming cut 4 bases from V and 5 bases from J; bases unmatched to any gene: 3. This CDR3 has 14 residues. Combining the CDR3 with reference TRBV5-4 and TRBJ1-6 gives the whole variable domain ETGVTQSPTHLIKTRGQQVTLRCSSQSGHNTVSWYQQALGQGPQFIFQYYREEENGRGNFPPRFSGLQFPNYSSELNVNALELDDSALYLCASSRDRHNSPLHFGNGTRLTVT.

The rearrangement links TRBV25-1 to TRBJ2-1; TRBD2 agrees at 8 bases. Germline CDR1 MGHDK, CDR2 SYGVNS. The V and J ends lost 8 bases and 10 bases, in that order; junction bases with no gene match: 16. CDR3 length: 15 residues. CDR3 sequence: CASRWGSGGPGEQFF. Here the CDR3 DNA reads TGTGCCAGCCGCTGGGGGAGCGGGGGCCCCGGAGAGCAGTTCTTC.